This T cell receptor (beta chain) was documented in a study of blood T cell repertoires in COVID-19. The overall study: From the United States, Italy and Spain came samples of acute and convalescent COVID-19. The analysed material was cDNA or gDNA that came from T cells, B-cell-depleted T cells, or PBMCs.

In the study's own analysis: Estimates of nucleated cell counts were drawn from the amplification of reference gene primers. Clones were read by immunoSEQ multiplex PCR, and TCRdb kept only the in-frame ones, dropping some. The DNA was the basis for D and trimming; V, J and clone size are from that table. The sample has nearly 90,000 clones, about 78% seen once. Trimming took 0 bases from V and 3 from J, leaving 9 bases between them. Germline CDR1 SGHRS, CDR2 YFSETQ. This CDR3 is 14 amino acids long. Sequenced sample: peripheral blood. This rearrangement joins TRBV5-1 to TRBJ1-2; D gene unclear. The receptor comes from a woman older than 75 with acute or convalescent COVID-19. This chain's CDR3 is CASSLAPEDYGYTF. The CDR3 DNA follows: TGCGCCAGCAGCTTGGCCCCGGAGGACTATGGCTACACCTTC.